This T cell receptor (beta chain) was observed in a study of regulatory and conventional T cells in RAG deficiency. This CDR3 has 11 amino acids. V dropped 6 bases and J dropped 7 bases, with 4 bases sitting between them. The V gene's germline CDR1 is MNHNS and CDR2 SASEGT. The assay was immunoSEQ multiplex PCR, and TCRdb's table has in-frame clones only and misses some. Found here are 20,000 to 25,000 clones, 95% to 97% of them singletons; the top ten hold over 1%. Turning to this clone: Additional DNA sequences in this sample encode the identical CDR3.

Conventional CD4+ T cells were sorted from blood as CD25-low CD127-high cells. This sample also appeared in a second study, on regulatory T cells. As that report states: The PCR used 52 TRBV and 13 TRBJ primers.

V is TRBV6-1 and J is TRBJ1-6; no definite D call. The TCR was taken from a human donor in good health. The sequenced sample consisted of CD25- CD4+ T cells sorted from blood. This CDR3 reads CASRRNSPLHF. As DNA, the CDR3 is TGTGCCAGCAGGAGAAATTCACCCCTCCACTTT.